The 16 T cell receptor beta chains below all came from one sample that was sequenced in a study of blood T cell repertoires in COVID-19 (dated by TCRdb to the early 2020s). Library prep was done by the immunoSEQ multiplex PCR assay. TCRdb stores this immuneACCESS table with in-frame sequences only. Part of the clones is absent; in the studies checked, under half of the shortfall reflects unresolved V genes, and no reason is known for the rest. Present in this sample are under 90,000 clones, 87% of which were seen just once. The ten largest account for roughly 3.1% of the sample. Sequenced material: peripheral blood. These receptors all come from a woman aged 45-65 years with COVID-19, enrolled during active disease.

This chain joins TRBV9 and TRBJ2-6; tentatively, D is TRBD2 (7 bases). From germline, CDR1 is SGDLS and CDR2 YYNGEE. This CDR3 is 19 amino acids long. Between the trimmed V and J ends, which lost 4 bases and 0 bases, there was a span of 20 bases. CDR3 sequence: CASSPRDIIAGSGANVLTF. CDR3 sequence (DNA): TGTGCCAGCAGCCCCCGGGACATCATAGCGGGCTCTGGGGCCAACGTCCTGACTTTC.

The table lists this clone with a few counts. The rearrangement links TRBV3-1 (or the pseudogene TRBV3-2) to TRBJ1-1, with D maybe TRBD1 (5 bases). Germline V CDR1 and CDR2: LGHDT, YNNKEL (reference sequence). This CDR3 has 14 residues. V dropped 3 bases and J dropped 1 base, with 9 bases sitting between them. CDR3: CASSHGGRNTEAFF. The DNA for the CDR3 is TGTGCCAGCAGCCACGGGGGTCGGAACACTGAAGCTTTCTTT.

V usage is TRBV7-9 and J usage is TRBJ2-1; 13 nucleotides line up with TRBD2. The CDR3 runs to 17 residues. With V trimmed by 8 bases and J by 1 base, 8 bases remained unmatched. Germline assignment: CDR1 SEHNR and CDR2 FQNEAQ (reference sequence). DNA of the CDR3: TGTGCCAGCGGCGGACTAGCGGGAGATCTTTCCTACAATGAGCAGTTCTTC. Translated, it gives CASGGLAGDLSYNEQFF.

This chain joins TRBV19 and TRBJ2-3; 9 bases line up with TRBD2. Germline assignment: CDR1 LNHDA and CDR2 SQIVND (reference sequence). The CDR3 is 15 residues long. With 4 bases clipped from V and 5 bases from J, the junction kept 7 bases outside the gene matches. The CDR3 DNA is TGTGCCAGTAGTAAATTAGCGGGAGCGGGAGATACGCAGTATTTT. Translation gives CASSKLAGAGDTQYF.

The V call is TRBV9, the J call TRBJ2-3, with a possible D match to TRBD2 (6 bases). Germline V gives CDR1 SGDLS, CDR2 YYNGEE. The CDR3 is 15 amino acids. Trimming left V 1 base short and J 1 base short, with 10 bases between. In DNA, the CDR3 is TGTGCCAGCAGCGTAAGTTCGGGGGGCACAGATACGCAGTATTTT. Translating it yields CASSVSSGGTDTQYF. Combining the CDR3 with reference TRBV9 and TRBJ2-3 gives the whole variable domain DSGVTQTPKHLITATGQRVTLRCSPRSGDLSVYWYQQSLDQGLQFLIQYYNGEERAKGNILERFSAQQFPDLHSELNLSSLELGDSALYFCASSVSSGGTDTQYFGPGTRLTVL.

The CDR3 bases are TGTGCCTGGAGTGTAACAGTGCCCAACTACGAGCAGTACTTC. As protein: CAWSVTVPNYEQYF. J is TRBJ2-7 and V is TRBV30, with D unclear. The V end lost 0 bases, the J end lost 3 bases, and 12 bases lay between the germline ends. The CDR3 runs 14 residues. Germline-derived CDR1 and CDR2 are GTSNPN and SVGIG (reference sequence).

The genes are TRBV3-1 (or the pseudogene TRBV3-2) and TRBJ2-2, with D possibly TRBD2 on 5 matching bases. CDR3 length: 15 amino acids. Germline CDR1 is LGHDT and CDR2 is YNNKEL (reference sequence). V was trimmed by 3 bases and J by 6 bases, leaving 14 bases between them. CDR3: CASSHLASIPGELFF. The CDR3 DNA reads TGTGCCAGCAGCCATCTAGCTTCCATTCCCGGGGAGCTGTTTTTT.

The gene calls are TRBV5-4 and TRBJ2-3; D possibly corresponds to TRBD2 (5 bases). Trimming shortened V by 0 bases and J by 1 base, and 15 bases separated the two germline ends. Germline V CDR1 and CDR2: SGHNT, YYREEE (reference sequence). The CDR3 loop spans 17 amino acids. CDR3 bases: TGTGCCAGCAGCTTGGATCGCGCTCCCGGGGGCACAGATACGCAGTATTTT. Amino acids: CASSLDRAPGGTDTQYF.

The V and J genes are TRBV9 and TRBJ2-3, with a weak D call TRBD1 (7 bases). Germline CDR1 and CDR2: SGDLS and YYNGEE. There are 15 residues in the CDR3. With 3 bases removed from V and 6 bases from J, the gap between germline ends came to 17 bases. CDR3 residues: CASSADPRGVDTQYF. The DNA for the CDR3 is TGTGCCAGCAGCGCCGACCCCAGGGGGGTGGATACGCAGTATTTT.

This clone was found a few times. This chain joins TRBV19 and TRBJ1-6; no firm D call. Per the germline V gene, CDR1 is LNHDA and CDR2 is SQIVND (reference sequence). V was shortened by 2 bases and J by 8 bases, with 10 bases between the two germline ends. This CDR3 comprises 14 residues. The CDR3 DNA reads TGTGCCAGTAGTATAAGAGCGTCCGATTCACCCCTCCACTTT. Translated, it gives CASSIRASDSPLHF.

The chain recombines TRBV6-1 with TRBJ2-5; TRBD1 is a possible D gene (5 bases). Germline CDR1 reads MNHNS; CDR2 reads SASEGT. The CDR3 has 12 amino acids. The V gene lost 2 bases and the J gene lost 5 bases, with 6 bases spanning the gap. CDR3 amino acids: CASSEKGETQYF. The CDR3, as DNA: TGTGCCAGCAGTGAAAAGGGGGAGACCCAGTACTTC.

This sequence joins TRBV7-9 and TRBJ1-5; perhaps TRBD1 as D (5 bases). The germline CDR1 and CDR2 sequences are SEHNR and FQNEAQ (reference sequence). The V end was cut by 5 bases, the J end by 2 bases, with 10 bases between. The CDR3 consists of 14 residues. The CDR3: CASSLAGGNQPQHF. The CDR3 DNA is TGTGCCAGCAGCCTTGCGGGGGGCAATCAGCCCCAGCATTTT.

The rearrangement links TRBV19 to TRBJ2-3, with D hard to call. Trimming removed 5 bases from V and 3 bases from J, with 6 bases in between. CDR1 is LNHDA and CDR2 is SQIVND in the germline V gene (reference sequence). The CDR3 loop spans 12 amino acids. CDR3 DNA: TGTGCCAGTAGTTCTAGGACAGATACGCAGTATTTT. Translated: CASSSRTDTQYF.

This clone was found once. CDR3: CSAFETGAQYF. Here the CDR3 DNA reads TGCAGTGCTTTCGAGACAGGAGCGCAGTATTTT. The chain has TRBV20-1 and TRBJ2-3, with TRBD1 as a possible D gene (6 bases). Germline lookup yields CDR1 DFQATT and CDR2 SNEGSKA (reference sequence). V was pared by 5 bases and J by 10 bases, with 13 bases between. This CDR3 comprises 11 residues.

The genes are TRBV11-2 and TRBJ2-1; TRBD2 might be the D (5 bases). This CDR3 region has 12 residues. Trimming stripped 4 bases from V and 8 bases from J, with 9 bases between. Germline CDR1 reads SGHAT; CDR2 reads FQNNGV. CDR3 sequence reads: CASSYGSDEQFF. The CDR3 DNA reads as TGTGCCAGCAGCTATGGGAGTGATGAGCAGTTCTTC. The variable domain in full, with the rest retrieved from reference TRBV11-2 and TRBJ2-1, is EAGVAQSPRYKIIEKRQSVAFWCNPISGHATLYWYQQILGQGPKLLIQFQNNGVVDDSQLPKDRFSAERLKGVDSTLKIQPAKLEDSAVYLCASSYGSDEQFFGPGTRLTVL.

The V gene is TRBV4-2, the J gene TRBJ2-1; possibly TRBD2 for D (5 bases). Germline V gives CDR1 LGHNA, CDR2 YNFKEQ. The CDR3 sequence is 16 residues long. V lost 0 bases to trimming and J lost 7 bases, with 16 bases between them. CDR3 DNA sequence: TGTGCCAGCAGCCAAGAGGGAGCCGAATTCTTTAATGAGCAGTTCTTC. Its translation is CASSQEGAEFFNEQFF.